These T cell receptor beta chains were read from a single sample in a study of cytomegalovirus exposure and HLA in healthy donors. The table came from immunoSEQ multiplex PCR; TCRdb's copy has only in-frame clones and leaves some out. The sample shows approximately 150,000 clones, 73% of them seen only once. Input material: PBMCs. Receptor source: a woman between 18 and 29 years old in good health and CMV-seropositive. Each CDR3 is given with its conserved first and last residue. Fields, in order: J gene, clone size, V gene, D gene, CDR3 protein, CDR3 DNA. The D gene is left open where the match is weak. Clone size is not always given. Where it is, it says once, few, many or a class for expanded clones.

TRBJ1-1,.,TRBV28,.,CASSLHPLGGANTEAFF,TGTGCCAGCAGTTTACATCCGTTAGGGGGGGCTAACACTGAAGCTTTCTTT
TRBJ1-2,.,TRBV13,TRBD1,CASTLQGGYGYTF,TGTGCCAGCACTCTACAGGGGGGCTATGGCTACACCTTC
TRBJ2-3,once,TRBV7-6,TRBD2,CASSSRGVYSASGAHTDTQYF,TGTGCCAGCAGCTCTAGGGGGGTTTACAGTGCTAGCGGGGCTCACACAGATACGCAGTATTTT
TRBJ1-2,.,TRBV11-3,.,CASSSPVGVTSSGGYTF,TGTGCCAGCAGCTCCCCTGTCGGGGTCACCTCCTCTGGCGGCTACACCTTC
TRBJ2-3,.,TRBV10-3,.,CAISGLEDTQYF,TGTGCCATCAGTGGACTAGAGGATACGCAGTATTTT
TRBJ1-6,few,TRBV6-5,.,CATHRGSNSPLHF,TGTGCGACCCATAGAGGGAGTAATTCACCCCTCCACTTT
TRBJ2-7,.,TRBV30,TRBD2,CAWSTSGRYYEQYF,TGTGCCTGGAGCACTAGCGGGCGATACTACGAGCAGTACTTC
TRBJ1-1,.,TRBV5-1,.,CASRPGSNPNTEAFF,TGCGCCAGTAGACCGGGGTCGAACCCGAACACTGAAGCTTTCTTT
TRBJ1-5,.,TRBV5-8,TRBD1,CASSNRDRLNQPQHF,TGTGCCAGCAGCAACCGGGACAGACTCAATCAGCCCCAGCATTTT
TRBJ2-1,.,TRBV19,.,CASSGDLDKRSYNEQFF,TGTGCCAGTAGTGGGGACTTAGACAAGCGCTCCTACAATGAGCAGTTCTTC
TRBJ1-2,.,TRBV2,.,CASSEIGEGYTF,TGTGCCAGCAGTGAAATCGGGGAAGGCTACACCTTC
TRBJ1-1,once,TRBV9,.,CASSEGDGTEAFF,TGTGCCAGCAGCGAGGGGGATGGCACTGAAGCTTTCTTT
TRBJ1-5,few,TRBV5-6,TRBD1,CASSLLKGTGGGPQHF,TGTGCCAGCAGCTTGTTGAAGGGGACAGGGGGAGGGCCCCAGCATTTT
TRBJ2-5,.,TRBV28,TRBD2,CASSPFGTSGEGGPSETQYF,TGTGCCAGCAGTCCCTTCGGGACTAGCGGGGAGGGAGGCCCCTCAGAGACCCAGTACTTC
TRBJ2-1,few,TRBV12-5,TRBD2,CASGLLIRGLAGNEQFF,TGTGCTAGTGGTTTACTCATCAGAGGACTAGCGGGGAATGAGCAGTTCTTC
TRBJ1-5,.,TRBV2,TRBD1,CASSYTTGASNQPQHF,TGTGCCAGCAGTTACACGACAGGGGCTAGCAATCAGCCCCAGCATTTT
TRBJ2-7,.,TRBV21-1,.,CASSKGWDREYDEQYF,TGTGCCAGCAGCAAAGGGTGGGACAGGGAATACGACGAGCAGTACTTC
TRBJ2-1,.,TRBV30,.,CAWSVRQDNEQFF,TGTGCCTGGAGTGTTCGGCAGGACAATGAGCAGTTCTTC
TRBJ2-7,.,TRBV7-9,TRBD2,CASSSPGLVLYEQYF,TGTGCCAGCAGCTCCCCGGGACTAGTCTTATACGAGCAGTACTTC
TRBJ1-1,.,TRBV29-1,.,CSVSKRFAENTEAFF,TGCAGCGTGTCCAAACGATTTGCGGAGAACACTGAAGCTTTCTTT
TRBJ2-3,.,TRBV30,TRBD1,CAWSVSGQGTDTQYF,TGTGCCTGGAGTGTTTCAGGACAGGGGACAGATACGCAGTATTTT
TRBJ2-5,.,TRBV18,TRBD1,CASSPMDRGKTQYF,TGTGCCAGCTCACCCATGGACAGGGGAAAGACCCAGTACTTC
TRBJ2-5,.,TRBV10-2,.,CASSEGGGSETQYF,TGCGCCAGCAGTGAGGGGGGGGGCTCGGAGACCCAGTACTTC
TRBJ1-3,few,TRBV4-2,.,CASSQERGTGGNTIYF,TGTGCCAGCAGCCAGGAGAGGGGGACGGGAGGAAACACCATATATTTT
TRBJ2-1,.,TRBV30,TRBD2,CAWSVGEGYNEQFF,TGTGCCTGGAGTGTCGGGGAGGGCTACAATGAGCAGTTCTTC
TRBJ1-6,.,TRBV9,TRBD1,CASSVDRGESLHF,TGTGCCAGCAGCGTAGACAGGGGAGAATCCCTCCACTTT
TRBJ2-5,.,TRBV9,TRBD2,CASSVAPGDGGAGAQETQYF,TGTGCCAGCAGCGTAGCCCCGGGTGACGGGGGGGCCGGCGCCCAAGAGACCCAGTACTTC
TRBJ2-1,.,TRBV4-2,TRBD2,CASSQDILAGPRFYNEQFF,TGTGCCAGCAGCCAAGATATCCTAGCGGGGCCGAGGTTCTACAATGAGCAGTTCTTC
TRBJ1-6,.,TRBV21-1,.,CARAGQGVNSYNSPLHF,TGTGCCCGAGCGGGACAGGGAGTAAACTCCTATAATTCACCCCTCCACTTT
TRBJ2-2,.,TRBV5-1,.,CASSFRSSFTGELFF,TGCGCCAGCAGCTTCAGATCTAGCTTCACCGGGGAGCTGTTTTTT
TRBJ1-5,.,TRBV6-6,.,CASSQERGQPQHF,TGTGCCAGCAGTCAAGAACGGGGTCAGCCCCAGCATTTT
TRBJ2-1,.,TRBV27,TRBD2,CASSMTSGGYNEQFF,TGTGCCAGCAGTATGACTAGCGGGGGGTACAATGAGCAGTTCTTC
TRBJ2-1,.,TRBV5-1,TRBD2,CASSFGGGSDGEQFF,TGCGCCAGCAGCTTCGGCGGGGGGTCTGATGGTGAGCAGTTCTTC
TRBJ2-7,.,TRBV19,TRBD1,CASSIGTVSYEQYF,TGTGCCAGTAGTATCGGGACAGTCTCCTACGAGCAGTACTTC
TRBJ2-3,few,TRBV5-5,TRBD2,CASSLTTSGADTQYF,TGTGCCAGCAGCTTGACTACTAGCGGGGCAGATACGCAGTATTTT
TRBJ1-5,.,TRBV7-2,TRBD1,CASSLTGGHQPQHF,TGTGCCAGCAGCCTGACAGGGGGCCATCAGCCCCAGCATTTT
TRBJ1-1,once,TRBV7-9,.,CASSLVGEENTEAFF,TGTGCCAGCAGCTTGGTCGGGGAAGAGAACACTGAAGCTTTCTTT
TRBJ1-2,.,TRBV10-3,TRBD1,CAISESGQGKSYGYTF,TGTGCCATCAGTGAGTCAGGACAGGGAAAAAGCTATGGCTACACCTTC
TRBJ2-7,.,TRBV10-3,TRBD1,CAITGDRGSSYEQYF,TGTGCCATCACCGGGGACAGGGGCTCATCCTACGAGCAGTACTTC
TRBJ2-1,once,TRBV9,.,CASSGGLTYNEQFF,TGTGCCAGCAGCGGAGGACTGACCTACAATGAGCAGTTCTTC
TRBJ2-1,few,TRBV9,.,CASSVEVSPYNEQFF,TGTGCCAGCAGCGTGGAAGTTAGCCCCTACAATGAGCAGTTCTTC
TRBJ2-6,.,TRBV2,.,CASREDSSGANVLTF,TGTGCCAGCAGGGAAGACAGCTCTGGGGCCAACGTCCTGACTTTC
TRBJ1-3,.,TRBV5-1,TRBD1,CASSPSGQGSGNTIYF,TGCGCTAGCAGCCCCTCGGGACAGGGGTCTGGAAACACCATATATTTT
TRBJ2-3,.,TRBV14,.,CASSLRGWTDTQYF,TGTGCCAGCAGCCTAAGGGGGTGGACAGATACGCAGTATTTT
TRBJ1-5,.,TRBV30,.,CAWSQGQYSNQPQHF,TGTGCCTGGTCCCAGGGGCAGTATAGCAATCAGCCCCAGCATTTT
TRBJ2-1,.,TRBV4-3,TRBD2,CASSQALGGGAYNEQFF,TGCGCCAGCAGCCAAGCCTTGGGCGGGGGGGCCTACAATGAGCAGTTCTTC
TRBJ2-1,.,TRBV25-1,.,CASSRGARNEQFF,TGTGCCAGCAGTCGGGGGGCTAGGAATGAGCAGTTCTTC
TRBJ2-3,once,TRBV2,TRBD2,CASSHSLAGGTDTQYF,TGTGCCAGCAGTCATAGTTTAGCGGGGGGCACAGATACGCAGTATTTT
TRBJ1-2,.,TRBV20-1,.,CSANRKYGYTF,TGCAGTGCTAACAGGAAATATGGCTACACCTTC
TRBJ2-1,few,TRBV18,.,CASSQNAVFSEQFF,TGTGCCAGCTCACAAAACGCAGTTTTCAGTGAGCAGTTCTTC
TRBJ2-2,.,TRBV5-1,.,CASTLSGELFF,TGCGCCAGCACGCTATCTGGGGAGCTGTTTTTT
TRBJ2-2,.,TRBV7-3,.,CASSPRKSGSQTGELFF,TGTGCCAGCAGCCCGAGAAAAAGCGGATCACAAACCGGGGAGCTGTTTTTT
TRBJ2-5,few,TRBV25-1,TRBD2,CASSESASGGAAETQYF,TGTGCCAGCAGTGAATCGGCTAGCGGGGGGGCAGCAGAGACCCAGTACTTC
TRBJ1-1,.,TRBV7-9,TRBD1,CASSLGGGLTMNTEAFF,TGTGCCAGCAGCTTAGGAGGGGGCCTCACGATGAACACTGAAGCTTTCTTT